This TCR beta chain appears in the sequencing data of a study of blood T cells in healthy people across ages (dated by TCRdb to the mid-2010s). Describing the broader study: In model experiments, template switching captured roughly one uniquely barcoded TCR beta cDNA molecule for every two T cells. Two additional independent replicas of 1 million unique cDNA reads from the same blood draw were analyzed for two donors (one aged 18 to 30 and one aged 80 or older). To avoid experimental bias, donors of different ages were randomly spread across the sequencing lanes. The donors were split into four age groups: young (average 16 years), middle-aged (about 40), aged (62) and long-lived (about 74). Using deep sequencing normalized with unique cDNA molecular identifiers, the study measured how TCR beta repertoire diversity changes with age.

To note about this clonotype: This receptor's antigen is unknown. Per-base qualities were not stored, and no clone one base away is much larger.

Donors were a few dozen systemically healthy Caucasian individuals from Russia aged roughly 6 to 90 years. Ten milliliters of peripheral blood were drawn from each donor into EDTA-treated Vacutainer tubes. Ficoll-Paque density-gradient centrifugation was used to isolate PBMCs, with at least 6.5 million per sample. Total RNA was extracted from PBMCs with Trizol reagent, with at least 6 micrograms obtained per sample. For every donor, flow cytometry on a PBMC aliquot measured the percentage of naive CD45RAhigh/CD27high T cells. A distance of 9 bases separates the germline ends of V and J, which lose 0 bases and 0 bases respectively. The CDR3 starts with the cysteine, ends with the phenylalanine, and has 15 residues. The retained sequence is limited to the CDR3, 45 bases, with the frame set at the first base. The germline V gene supplies CDR1 LGHNA and CDR2 YSLEER. Here is what the overall study found, with its caveats: As age increased, observed TCR beta diversity per million T cells dropped in a roughly linear way, and a significant reduction was already evident by age around 41. Conclusive comparison of naive and antigen-experienced compartments was prevented by the profiling of bulk unsorted PBMCs. Estimates of total diversity based on one million sequenced T cells were considered lower bounds and underestimates. There was a strong correlation between observed TCR beta diversity and the percentage of naive T cells measured by flow cytometry. The CMV infection status of donors was not known, potentially confounding age-related changes in expanded clonotypes. The long-lived group showed more naive CD4+ T cells, fewer expanded clones and increased TCR diversity than the aged group, suggesting age selection.

Library creation used 5' RACE. The instrument given in TCRdb is Illumina HiSeq 2500. The second PCR ran for roughly 7 to 12 cycles and used a J-beta primer mix along with a sample-barcoded 5' primer. Each TCR beta cDNA molecule received a unique molecular identifier from a template-switch 5' adaptor carrying 12 random nucleotides. At least 3 million CDR3-containing paired-end reads were obtained from each sample. All of the RNA was converted into first-strand cDNA using the Mint cDNA synthesis kit, with a TRBC-specific oligonucleotide serving as the primer. Following uracil-DNA glycosylase treatment, a first 18-cycle PCR with universal primers M1SS and BC2_uni_R was performed on all cDNA. The paper's data handling went like this. For normalization, 1 million high-quality reads, each with a distinct molecular identifier, were randomly selected from each sample. Reads sharing molecular identifiers were discarded rather than binned into consensus sequences. MiTCR, set to a Q25 quality threshold and the strictest error-elimination algorithm, was used for CDR3 identification, clonotype clustering and error correction. A nonparametric unseen species model with Euler transformation was used to estimate a lower bound on total TCR beta diversity. TCRdb reprocessed the public reads (quality trimming at Q25 with fastp, clone calling with MiXCR) and kept in-frame beta chains. Merged by CDR3 protein, the rows form single entries marked with the most common genes and DNA. The V and J calls come from TCRdb's annotation, not from the publication. The sample table holds about 1.8 million distinct CDR3 sequences, of which 49% were seen once. 2.1% of the sample is in the top ten clones.

The sequence links TRBV4-3 to TRBJ2-7, with the identity of the D gene unclear. The sequence came from a woman aged 35 to 49 in good health. The sequencing input was blood. The DNA sequence is TGCGCCAGCAGCCAAGACGGCAGTGCCTCCTACGAGCAGTACTTC. This translates into CASSQDGSASYEQYF.